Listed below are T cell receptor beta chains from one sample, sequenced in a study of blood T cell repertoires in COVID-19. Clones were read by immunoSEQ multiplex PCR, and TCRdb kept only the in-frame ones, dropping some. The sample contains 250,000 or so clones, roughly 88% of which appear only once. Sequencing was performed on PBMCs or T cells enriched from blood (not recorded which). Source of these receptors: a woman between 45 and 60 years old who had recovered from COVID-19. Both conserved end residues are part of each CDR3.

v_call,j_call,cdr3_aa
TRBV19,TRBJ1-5,CARRGGEKSNQPQHF
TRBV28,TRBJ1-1,CASSLPGGGRAFF
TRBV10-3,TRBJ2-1,CAISEFPFLTSVPRVNEQFF
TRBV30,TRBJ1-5,CAWSLRTGAGAQHF
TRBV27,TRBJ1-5,CASSASGTGGRQPQHF
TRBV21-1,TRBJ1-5,CASSLVAGQGTGHLHNQPQHF
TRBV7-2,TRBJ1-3,CASSIRVGQGPSGNTIYF
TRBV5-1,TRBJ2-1,CASSPPRGATDNEQFF
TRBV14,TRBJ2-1,CASSQGRGNEQFF
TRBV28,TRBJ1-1,CASSLWDRWDTEAFF
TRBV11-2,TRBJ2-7,CASSLVSGGAYEQYF
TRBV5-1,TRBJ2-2,CASARGPSNTGELFF
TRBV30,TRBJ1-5,CAWTGQGEQPQHF
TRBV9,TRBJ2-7,CASSVDLWAPYEQYF
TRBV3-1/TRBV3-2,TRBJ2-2,CASSRDWGRTGELFF
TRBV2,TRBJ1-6,CAGTGGYNSPLHF
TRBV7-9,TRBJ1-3,CASSSQGRGLTGNTIYF
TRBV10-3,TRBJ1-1,CAISRTGGTEAFF
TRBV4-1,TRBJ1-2,CASSQGDRAWGYTF
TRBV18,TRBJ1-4,CASSPRQGGPNEKLFF
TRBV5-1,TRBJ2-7,CASSLNLQGGEQYF
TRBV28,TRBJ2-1,CASSQDSNSYNEQFF
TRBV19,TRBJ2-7,CASSIGGPSYEQYF
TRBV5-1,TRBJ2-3,CASRNGLAGSTDTQYF
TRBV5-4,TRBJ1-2,CASSLPPGQEFYGYTF
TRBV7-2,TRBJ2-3,CASSPGTGSTDTQYF
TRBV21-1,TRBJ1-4,CASSPGGLVANEKLFF
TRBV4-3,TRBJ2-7,CASSQDAQRGSSYEQYF
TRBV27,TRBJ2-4,CASSLAVAKNIQYF